Listed here are 30 T cell receptor beta chains from one sample, sequenced in a study of blood T cells in healthy people across ages. Through a sample-barcoded 5' primer and a J-beta primer mix, a second PCR was run for about 7 to 12 cycles. TCRdb reprocessed the 5' RACE reads via MiXCR and lists one record per CDR3 protein. The sample consists of 1.4 million or so distinct CDR3 sequences, approximately 42% of them appearing once. The sequencing input was blood. These receptors were collected from a woman between 18 and 30 years old in good health.

The V and J genes are TRBV30 and TRBJ1-2; the match to TRBD1 covers 8 bases. Per the germline V gene, CDR1 is GTSNPN and CDR2 is SVGIG (reference sequence). V shed 2 bases, J shed 4 bases, and the junction held 3 bases outside the gene matches. The CDR3 loop spans 13 amino acids. CDR3 sequence: CAWSTTGAYGYTF. The CDR3 region has the DNA TGTGCCTGGAGTACGACAGGGGCCTATGGCTACACCTTC.

This clonotype was observed at least ten times. The V gene is TRBV29-1, the J gene TRBJ2-1, with D unclear. CDR3 length: 11 residues. With 7 bases removed from V and 8 bases from J, the gap between germline ends came to 12 bases. Germline values: CDR1 SQVTM, CDR2 ANQGSEA. DNA of the CDR3: TGCAGCGGCCTTCGACTGGATGAGCAGTTCTTC. Amino acids: CSGLRLDEQFF.

The V and J genes are TRBV7-2 and TRBJ2-7, with 9 bases fitting TRBD2. Germline loops: CDR1 SGHTA, CDR2 FQGNSA. The CDR3 consists of 15 residues. J gave up 4 bases and V 5 bases, and 9 bases lay outside the gene matches. The CDR3 is CASSPWPSGVYEQYF. The CDR3 coding sequence is TGTGCCAGCAGCCCCTGGCCTAGCGGGGTATACGAGCAGTACTTC.

The gene calls are TRBV11-2 and TRBJ2-3; no reliable D call. Germline-derived CDR1 and CDR2 are SGHAT and FQNNGV. This CDR3 has 15 residues. Trimming cost V 4 bases and J 8 bases, with 19 bases left between them. The CDR3 sequence is CASSSNWGPYGTQYF. As DNA, the CDR3 is TGTGCCAGCAGCTCGAACTGGGGTCCGTACGGTACGCAGTATTTT.

The V gene is TRBV6-2 or TRBV6-3, the J gene TRBJ2-3, with 10 bases that match TRBD1. The CDR3 sequence is 19 residues long. J lost 3 bases, V lost 0 bases, and 12 bases had no gene match. CDR1 is MNHEY, CDR2 SVGEGT, per germline. DNA of the CDR3: TGTGCCAGCAGTTACTCGGTGGAGCTGGACAGGGGGGAAACAGATACGCAGTATTTT. As protein: CASSYSVELDRGETDTQYF.

This clonotype appeared a few times. The CDR3 region is CASSERTGVRNYGYTF. The DNA of the CDR3 is TGCGCCAGCAGCGAAAGGACAGGGGTGAGGAACTATGGCTACACCTTC. V is TRBV5-1 and J is TRBJ1-2, with 9 bases aligning to TRBD1. V lost 4 bases to trimming and J lost 2 bases; unmatched junction nucleotides: 9. CDR1 SGHRS and CDR2 YFSETQ come from the germline V gene. The CDR3 contains 16 residues.

V and J are TRBV28 and TRBJ2-1, with D unresolved. Germline assignment: CDR1 MDHEN and CDR2 SYDVKM. V was clipped by 1 base and J by 3 bases, with 19 bases between them. CDR3 length: 18 residues. DNA for the CDR3: TGTGCCAGCAGTTTATACGATGTTGGTAGGGTACGCTACAATGAGCAGTTCTTC. This encodes CASSLYDVGRVRYNEQFF.

A few counts support this clonotype. The chain links TRBV20-1 to TRBJ2-2, with 7 bases that match TRBD2. V shed 5 bases, J shed 0 bases, and the junction held 6 bases outside the gene matches. This CDR3 comprises 15 residues. CDR1 is DFQATT, CDR2 SNEGSKA, per germline (reference sequence). CDR3 sequence: CSARTSAPNTGELFF. In DNA form, the CDR3 reads TGCAGTGCTCGTACTAGCGCGCCGAACACCGGGGAGCTGTTTTTT.

V is TRBV5-1 and J is TRBJ2-7; D may be TRBD1 or TRBD2 (5 bases each). V lost 7 bases to trimming and J lost 3 bases, with 20 bases between them. This CDR3 comprises 15 residues. CDR1 is SGHRS, CDR2 YFSETQ, per germline. The CDR3 is CASRPQRGPHYEQYF. In DNA form, the CDR3 reads TGCGCCAGCCGCCCCCAGAGGGGCCCTCACTACGAGCAGTACTTC. The full variable domain, completed using reference TRBV5-1 and TRBJ2-7, is KAGVTQTPRYLIKTRGQQVTLSCSPISGHRSVSWYQQTPGQGLQFLFEYFSETQRNKGNFPGRFSGRQFSNSRSEMNVSTLELGDSALYLCASRPQRGPHYEQYFGPGTRLTVT.

This clonotype was seen only a few times. A junction boundary mismatches the germline segment, possibly from a read error. This chain connects TRBV6-5 to TRBJ2-3; D gene unclear. Germline V gene sequence: CDR1 MNHEY, CDR2 SVGAGI. The CDR3 is 15 amino acids. The CDR3, as DNA: TGTGCCAGCAGTGACTCGTCTGCTAGCACAGATACGCAGTATTTT. Residues: CASSDSSASTDTQYF.

The chain recombines TRBV6-5 with TRBJ2-1; D gene uncertain. Deletions cut 6 bases from V and 7 bases from J, with 13 bases between. The CDR3 length is 13 residues. The germline CDR1 and CDR2 sequences are MNHEY and SVGAGI. The CDR3 DNA is TGTGCCAGCAGCAACTTCAACAAGAATGAGCAGTTCTTC. Protein sequence: CASSNFNKNEQFF.

The chain carries TRBV7-2 and TRBJ1-1; 7 bases match TRBD1. V lost 5 bases to trimming and J lost 11 bases; unmatched junction nucleotides: 11. Germline lookup yields CDR1 SGHTA and CDR2 FQGNSA. The CDR3 consists of 13 residues. The CDR3 protein is CASSPGQVERAFF. CDR3 sequence (DNA): TGTGCCAGCAGCCCCGGACAGGTCGAGCGTGCTTTCTTT.

On this clonotype itself: A single base separates this from a much larger clone, so it may be a read error. The rearrangement uses TRBV12-3 or TRBV12-4 and TRBJ2-1, with 9 bases lining up with TRBD1. CDR3 length equals 13 residues. Germline trimming cut 5 bases from V and 9 bases from J; bases unmatched to any gene: 5. In DNA, the CDR3 is TGTGCCAGCAGTGCAGACAGGGGGTTTGAGCAGTTCTTC. It is translated as CASSADRGFEQFF.

Only one count was recorded for this clonotype. The CDR3 loop reads CASSLGNLAGGTNEQFF. In DNA form, the CDR3 reads TGTGCCAGCAGCTTAGGGAACCTAGCGGGAGGAACTAATGAGCAGTTCTTC. This chain connects TRBV11-3 to TRBJ2-1; TRBD2 agrees at 11 bases. The length of the CDR3 is 17 residues. Germline CDR1 and CDR2: SGHNT and YENEEA. V gave up 1 base and J gave up 7 bases; unmatched junction bases: 9.

The chain carries TRBV2 and TRBJ1-1, with TRBD1 as a possible D gene (6 bases). The CDR3 runs to 13 residues. V was clipped by 7 bases and J by 6 bases, with 15 bases between them. The germline V gene encodes CDR1 SNHLY and CDR2 FYNNEI. CDR3 amino acids: CASTFRDNPEAFF. CDR3 nucleotide sequence: TGTGCCAGCACCTTCCGGGACAACCCTGAAGCTTTCTTT. Full variable domain (missing parts from reference TRBV2 and TRBJ1-1): EPEVTQTPSHQVTQMGQEVILRCVPISNHLYFYWYRQILGQKVEFLVSFYNNEISEKSEIFDDQFSVERPDGSNFTLKIRSTKLEDSAMYFCASTFRDNPEAFFGQGTRLTVV.

This chain links TRBV6-5 with TRBJ1-5; tentatively, D is TRBD1 (5 bases). Germline V lookup: CDR1 MNHEY, CDR2 SVGAGI. The CDR3 runs 15 residues. Trimming cost V 9 bases and J 1 base, with 16 bases left between them. As DNA, the CDR3 is TGTGCCAGTCGTCCGGGACCCAGGAGCAATCAGCCCCAGCATTTT. It specifies CASRPGPRSNQPQHF.

V is TRBV20-1 and J is TRBJ1-2; D not certain. Germline loops: CDR1 DFQATT, CDR2 SNEGSKA (reference sequence). Trimming removed 3 bases from V and 4 bases from J, with 12 bases in between. The CDR3 is made up of 13 amino acids. The CDR3 nucleotides read TGCAGTGCTAGCTCGGGCCAGATCTATGGCTACACCTTC. The encoded protein is CSASSGQIYGYTF.

This rearrangement joins TRBV20-1 to TRBJ2-7; D ambiguous. Germline CDR1 and CDR2: DFQATT and SNEGSKA (reference sequence). V was cut by 3 bases and J by 0 bases, with 12 bases left in between. There are 14 residues in the CDR3. Written as DNA, the CDR3 is TGCAGTGCTAGTGGATTGCAGTCCTCCTACGAGCAGTACTTC. It is translated as CSASGLQSSYEQYF.

This clonotype was counted once. The rearrangement joins TRBV9 to TRBJ2-3, with 9 positions matching TRBD2. The CDR3 sequence is 16 residues long. V was pared by 4 bases and J by 2 bases, with 8 bases of the junction left unmatched. Germline V gene data show CDR1 as SGDLS and CDR2 as YYNGEE. CDR3: CASSTSLAGNTDTQYF. The DNA of the CDR3 is TGTGCCAGCAGCACCTCGCTAGCGGGAAACACAGATACGCAGTATTTT.

The CDR3 DNA follows: TGTGCCAGCAGCCCTCGGAGCATAGGGGGCGCTACCAAAAACATTCAGTACTTC. Its translation is CASSPRSIGGATKNIQYF. The chain has TRBV7-2 and TRBJ2-4, with 7 bases identical to TRBD1. This CDR3 has 18 residues. Germline-derived CDR1 and CDR2 are SGHTA and FQGNSA. The ends lost 5 bases at V and 2 bases at J; junction bases unmatched: 15.

This chain links TRBV6-5 with TRBJ2-5, with 7 bases identical to TRBD2. The J call could be wrong; TRBJ2-7 is a better fit for the DNA end. CDR1 is MNHEY, CDR2 SVGAGI, per germline. CDR3 length: 15 amino acids. In nucleotides, the CDR3 is TGTGCCAGCAGTTCCACTAGCGCGGGTGAATACGAGCAGTACTTC. It specifies CASSSTSAGEYEQYF.

This clonotype has a handful of counts. The gene calls are TRBV6-6 and TRBJ2-7; possible D gene TRBD2, 6 bases. CDR1 MNHNY and CDR2 SVGAGI come from the germline V gene (reference sequence). The CDR3 sequence is 13 residues long. The V gene lost 6 bases and the J gene lost 4 bases, with 13 bases spanning the gap. The CDR3 DNA follows: TGTGCCAGCAGGGGTGGAGGGAGGTACGAGCAGTACTTC. As protein: CASRGGGRYEQYF.

The chain combines TRBV20-1 with TRBJ1-2, with 7 bases fitting TRBD1. Unmatched junction bases numbered 11, after V lost 4 bases and J lost 3 bases. Germline V gene data show CDR1 as DFQATT and CDR2 as SNEGSKA (reference sequence). The CDR3 sequence is 15 residues long. This CDR3 is CSAKPGGTGDYGYTF. The DNA for the CDR3 is TGCAGTGCTAAACCAGGGGGGACGGGGGACTATGGCTACACCTTC.

The chain has TRBV15 and TRBJ2-5, with TRBD2 matching over 8 bases. The CDR3 sequence is 14 residues long. V gave up 3 bases and J gave up 4 bases; unmatched junction bases: 4. Germline loops: CDR1 LNHNV, CDR2 YYDKDF (reference sequence). In DNA form, the CDR3 reads TGTGCCACCAGCAGCGGGAGGGCCAGAGAGACCCAGTACTTC. Protein product: CATSSGRARETQYF.

The CDR3 coding sequence is TGTGCCAGCAGCTTACAACCGTCCGGACTAGCGGCAGGTGAGCAGTTCTTC. It translates to CASSLQPSGLAAGEQFF. This chain connects TRBV7-2 to TRBJ2-1; 10 positions match TRBD2. This CDR3 has 17 residues. Trimming cost V 2 bases and J 9 bases; bases outside gene matches: 13. Germline loops: CDR1 SGHTA, CDR2 FQGNSA.

This clonotype was recorded only once. The CDR3 DNA sequence: TGCGCCAGCAGCCAAGATCCCCCGGGACAGGGGGGGTATGGCTACACCTTC. Its protein product is CASSQDPPGQGGYGYTF. The V call is TRBV4-3, the J call TRBJ1-2; 11 bases agree with TRBD1. V lost 0 bases to trimming and J lost 5 bases; unmatched junction nucleotides: 8. The germline V gene has CDR1 LGHNA and CDR2 YSLEER. The CDR3 is 17 amino acids.

This clonotype has more than one count but fewer than ten. The genes are TRBV29-1 and TRBJ2-1, with D tentatively TRBD2 (6 bases). The end of the DNA is better explained by TRBJ2-7, so the J call may be wrong. Germline V CDR1 and CDR2: SQVTM, ANQGSEA. The CDR3 length is 17 residues. CDR3 coding DNA: TGCAGCGTTGAAGATACCCGACTAGTCAGCTCCTACAATGAGCAGTACTTC. It is translated as CSVEDTRLVSSYNEQYF.

As regards this clonotype: One end of the junction fails to match germline, which may point to a read error. The chain recombines TRBV4-3 with TRBJ2-1; D unresolved. The J call is in doubt because the DNA end fits TRBJ2-7 better. CDR1 is LGHNA and CDR2 is YSLEER in the germline V gene. This CDR3 spans 16 amino acids. CDR3 loop: CARSQDSATSYNEQYF. DNA of the CDR3: TGCGCCAGGAGCCAAGACTCAGCAACATCCTACAATGAGCAGTACTTC.

The rearrangement joins TRBV7-9 to TRBJ2-7; 7 bases align to TRBD1. The CDR3 totals 15 residues. V was pared by 5 bases and J by 1 base, with 8 bases of the junction left unmatched. The germline gives CDR1 SEHNR, CDR2 FQNEAQ (reference sequence). The CDR3 DNA sequence: TGTGCCAGCAGCCAAGTCCCGGGACAGTCCTACGAGCAGTACTTC. It yields the protein CASSQVPGQSYEQYF.

This chain connects TRBV20-1 to TRBJ2-5; D unclear. Trimming shortened V by 5 bases and J by 3 bases, and 4 bases separated the two germline ends. CDR3 length equals 10 residues. Looked up from germline, CDR1 is DFQATT and CDR2 is SNEGSKA (reference sequence). In nucleotides, the CDR3 is TGCAGTGCTCCTAAAGAGACCCAGTACTTC. Translated, it gives CSAPKETQYF.